This TCR beta chain was found in a study of cytomegalovirus exposure and HLA in healthy donors (dated by TCRdb to about 2017). Study-wide context: According to an earlier analysis of several hundred of the donors, about 180 million T cells yielded roughly 110 million unique TCR beta sequences and more than 250 Gb of sequence data. An early release that covered around 590 HLA-typed donors contained approximately 300 gigabases of sequencing data and tens of millions of unique TCR sequences. Among the approximately 430 genotyped donors, more than 70% belonged to the genetic ancestry cluster associated with self-reported Caucasian donors. The aim of the study was to test whether cataloging public T cell receptors could identify signatures of past pathogen exposure. The study profiled the T cell repertoires of fewer than 850 subjects by immunosequencing and related them to cytomegalovirus serostatus. A separate validation cohort of about 110 different subjects was used in addition to the roughly 670-subject first cohort. The study combined high-throughput TCR immunosequencing, statistical association of individual TCRs with disease status, and machine learning to predict cytomegalovirus infection status. A later analysis re-analyzed previously published TCR beta repertoires from 660 or so donors and added high-resolution HLA genotyping to study TCR occurrence patterns. Rather than using new phenotypic data, the later analysis identified candidate immune exposures from TCR beta sequences and from how often those sequences occurred across donors. An earlier analysis of some 600 of the donors applied high-throughput TCR beta sequencing to assess whether each TCR beta V gene segment acted as functional or pseudogenic. Alongside the repertoire data, information on donor age, sex, ethnicity and CMV serostatus was compiled. In a later genetic analysis, genome-wide SNP genotypes for about three fifths of the 666 donors were used, and that subset was treated as a discovery cohort. Every discovery cohort repertoire had been produced on one sequencing platform. HLA typing included class I and class II loci at four-digit resolution. Typing coverage differed by locus: A, B, C, DRB1 and DQB1 were typed in roughly 629-630 donors, DQA1 in approximately 520, DPA1 in nearly 610, and DPB1 in approximately 450. Because of strong linkage in the cohort, roughly five DR-DQ haplotypes were treated as single units for association and clustering. On average, around 230,000 unique TCR beta nucleotide sequences were sequenced per donor among a few hundred genotyped donors of the cohort, with roughly 18% of those sequences being non-productive. Overall study outcomes, separate from this receptor: In vitro tests confirmed that a few of the cytomegalovirus-associated TCR beta chains recognize cytomegalovirus antigens. In both the original and validation cohorts, the classifier was reported to diagnose cytomegalovirus status with high specificity and sensitivity. In this cohort, only TCR beta chains were sequenced, and detectable features were limited by the absence of alpha or paired-chain data. The authors suggested that the approach could potentially be generalized to other disease states and immunological phenotypes. Strong co-occurrence of HLA alleles, especially DR and DQ, made assigning TCR associations to individual alleles difficult. V-gene and J-gene trimming of TCR beta chains was associated with a missense DCLRE1C variant in a later genetic analysis, and the association was replicated in an independent cohort. In a later analysis, HLA-associated TCR beta chains showed more clonal expansion and lower generation probabilities than non-associated chains that were equally common. Across donors, most TCR sequences were observed very rarely, whereas some public TCRs were present in many individuals. Immune exposure information for the cohort was limited to CMV serostatus. Some IMGT-functional V segments, including TRBV6-2 and TRBV6-3, could not be told apart with the 87-base-pair reads, so those segments were excluded. In an earlier analysis of approximately 600 of the donors, most TCR beta V segments were observed in productive rearrangements about 87% or about 30% of the time, broadly matching IMGT annotations. A cluster of highly shared sequence variants was judged likely to be a technical artifact of the sequencing pipeline. A further reported finding was that TCR beta sequences accurately predicted the HLA-A and HLA-B alleles for most subjects in the first cohort. HLA typing was unavailable for some donors at each locus, so association tests used only the typed subset. Because counts were too low, about 15 rarely observed V segments, including chromosome 9 orphons, were left out of the earlier analysis of some 600 of the donors. A later analysis found that TCR association rates varied across HLA loci, with DRB1 alleles showing the most associated TCRs and HLA-C alleles the fewest. A later analysis reported that several top co-occurrence clusters appeared linked to parvovirus B19, influenza, CMV and Epstein-Barr virus. Sequencing depth was assumed to be roughly uniform across donors in the presence/absence analyses, though that assumption may not hold. At a false discovery rate of 0.05, a later analysis linked 16,000 or so TCR beta sequences to specific HLA alleles. According to a later analysis, most CMV-associated TCR beta chains appeared to be HLA-restricted, and the HLA associations seemed to be driven largely by CMV exposure. A total of 164 TCR beta chains were listed by the study as associated with cytomegalovirus. Compared with the 666-donor mean, donors in an Asian-associated ancestry cluster had fewer N-insertions in productive TCRs, according to a later genetic analysis. Correlated functional status among segregating V segments might be attributable to linkage disequilibrium, but an unknown experimental factor could not be ruled out.

Libraries came from the immunoSEQ multiplex PCR assay. For the multiplex PCR, a mixture combining 60 forward primers for TCR Vbeta segments and 13 reverse primers for TCR Jbeta segments was used. The CDR3 region of rearranged TCR beta genes was amplified from genomic DNA by a multiplex PCR assay. The amplified TCR beta libraries were sequenced on the Illumina HiSeq System as 87-base-pair reads. The source study handled its data this way. A later analysis counted approximately 74 million unique TCR beta chains across the 550 to 800 repertoires, and approximately 11 million of these chains were shared by at least two donors. To remove PCR and sequencing errors, raw reads were error-corrected and collapsed into unique sequences using a nearest-neighbor algorithm that merged closely related sequences. Alignment of CDR3 sequences to IMGT reference sequences was used to assign V, D and J gene segments. For a sequence to be retained, a match of at least six nucleotides to both a V gene segment and a J gene segment was required. A rearrangement was called productive if the CDR3 had no stop codons and remained in frame with V and J, and every other rearrangement was called non-productive. Following IMGT convention, CDR3 was defined as the stretch from the second conserved V-encoded cysteine to the conserved J-encoded phenylalanine. The earlier analysis of about 640 of the donors excluded any sequence lacking an unambiguous match to a single V gene segment. An earlier analysis of several hundred of the donors called V segments functional above 56.7% productive rearrangements and segregating when the between-donor standard deviation exceeded 5%. A statistical classification framework was developed to diagnose cytomegalovirus status using the catalog of TCR beta chain sequences. A later analysis assigned V and J genes by comparing TCR nucleotide sequences with IMGT/GENE-DB human TR gene sequences. In a later analysis, CDR3 sequences and most-parsimonious VDJ recombination scenarios were assigned using the TCRdist pipeline. In a later analysis, each TCR beta chain was defined by its CDR3 amino acid sequence together with its V-gene family, and reads without a unique V-gene family were excluded. As a way to deal with suspected cross-contamination and a sequencing artifact, a later analysis dropped 450 to 600 nucleotide sequences that were highly shared and had low generation probability. In a later analysis, a clonal expansion index was calculated for each public chain from normalized within-repertoire ranks of inferred template counts. In a later analysis, generation probabilities were computed using a VDJ recombination model fitted to out-of-frame rearrangements, and the results were checked against IGoR. In a later analysis, TCR-TCR, TCR-HLA and TCR-CMV co-occurrence was scored with hypergeometric tests, and a repertoire-size bias correction was applied to TCR pairs. False discovery rates were estimated in a later analysis by permuting HLA or CMV assignments 20 times. In a later analysis, co-occurring TCRs were grouped using DBSCAN, with TCRdist sequence similarity added in when clustering inside HLA-allele-positive subsets. Repertoires with fewer than 30,000 or more than 120,000 public chains, plus five repertoires with anomalous nucleotide sharing, were excluded from co-occurrence clustering. Imported from immuneACCESS, the table was reduced by TCRdb to in-frame sequences with V and J called. These copies leave out some clones; in studies compared against another copy, an unresolved V gene accounts for under half, and the cause of the remainder is not known. Clonal size and the V and J genes are those of that table, whereas D and trimming came from the DNA. The sample table contains roughly 130,000 clones; only one count was recorded for approximately 79% of them. The top ten constitute approximately 2.1% of the sample.

Reading the germline V gene (reference sequence) gives CDR1 LNHNV and CDR2 YYDKDF. The CDR3 numbers 15 residues from cysteine through phenylalanine. CDR3 DNA is the only sequence kept; it has 45 bases, read in frame from the first base. The trim is 3 bases for V and 3 bases for J, with a gap of 12 bases between the germline ends. The cohort was made up of about 610 healthy bone marrow donors. Cohort members were all nominally healthy when sampled, although unrecorded immune exposures were likely present. The donor was CMV seronegative and belonged to the group of 352 seronegative cohort members. A peripheral blood sample was provided by each donor, and peripheral blood mononuclear cells were used for TCR beta sequencing. Genomic DNA extraction from the blood cell samples was performed with the Qiagen DNeasy Blood Extraction Kit. Notes on this clone: No antigen is known for it. No clone much larger than this one lies a single base away; base qualities are absent.

The TCR comes from a man aged 25 to 45 in good health and CMV-seronegative. Sequences were obtained from PBMCs. Recombination connected TRBV15 to TRBJ2-1, with a tentative D gene TRBD1 over 5 matching bases. The bases read TGTGCCACCAGCAGCCCTACTACAGGCTACAATGAGCAGTTCTTC. The resulting protein is CATSSPTTGYNEQFF.